The sequence of this T cell receptor (beta chain) was determined in a study of cytomegalovirus exposure and HLA in healthy donors. This clone showed up just a few times. PCR was performed using 60 Vbeta and 13 Jbeta primers. Measured with immunoSEQ multiplex PCR; TCRdb has only the in-frame clones, and not every one. The sample records 130,000 or so clones, roughly 88% being singletons. CDR3 length: 13 residues. Germline V gives CDR1 MRHNA, CDR2 SNTAGT. Trimming stripped 2 bases from V and 2 bases from J, with 6 bases between. The specimen sequenced was PBMCs. This receptor was taken from a woman aged 18-29 years in good health and CMV-seropositive. The chain employs TRBV6-4 and TRBJ1-1; D gene unclear. Written as DNA, the CDR3 is TGTGCCAGCAGTGACAACAGTAACACTGAAGCTTTCTTT. It is translated as CASSDNSNTEAFF.